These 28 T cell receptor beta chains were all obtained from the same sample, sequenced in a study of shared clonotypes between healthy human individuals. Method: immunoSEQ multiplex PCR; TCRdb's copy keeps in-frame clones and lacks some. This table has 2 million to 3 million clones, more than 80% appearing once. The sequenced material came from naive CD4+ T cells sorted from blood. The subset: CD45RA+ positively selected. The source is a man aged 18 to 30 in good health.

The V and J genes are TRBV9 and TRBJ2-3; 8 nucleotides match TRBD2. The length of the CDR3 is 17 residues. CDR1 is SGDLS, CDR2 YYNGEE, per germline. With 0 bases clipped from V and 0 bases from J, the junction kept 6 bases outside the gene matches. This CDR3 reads CASSVAPSGFSTDTQYF. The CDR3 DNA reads TGTGCCAGCAGCGTAGCTCCTAGCGGGTTTAGCACAGATACGCAGTATTTT.

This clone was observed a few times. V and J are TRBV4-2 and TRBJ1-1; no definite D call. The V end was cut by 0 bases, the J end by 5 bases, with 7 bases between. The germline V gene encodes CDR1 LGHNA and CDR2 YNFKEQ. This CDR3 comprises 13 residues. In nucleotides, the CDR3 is TGTGCCAGCAGCCAAGATGAACCTACTGAAGCTTTCTTT. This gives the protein CASSQDEPTEAFF.

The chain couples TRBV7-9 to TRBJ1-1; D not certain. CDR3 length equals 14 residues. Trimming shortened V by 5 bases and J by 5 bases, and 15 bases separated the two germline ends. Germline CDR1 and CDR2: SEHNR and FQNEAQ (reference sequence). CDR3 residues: CASSRPAPGTEAFF. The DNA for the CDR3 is TGTGCCAGCAGCCGGCCCGCACCGGGGACTGAAGCTTTCTTT.

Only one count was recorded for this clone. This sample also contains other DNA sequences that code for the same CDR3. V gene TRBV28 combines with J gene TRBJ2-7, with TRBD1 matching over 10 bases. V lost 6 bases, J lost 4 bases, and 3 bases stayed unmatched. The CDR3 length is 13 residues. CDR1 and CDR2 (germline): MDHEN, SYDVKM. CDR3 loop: CASRGQGRYEQYF. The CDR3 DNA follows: TGTGCCAGCAGGGGACAGGGGAGGTACGAGCAGTACTTC.

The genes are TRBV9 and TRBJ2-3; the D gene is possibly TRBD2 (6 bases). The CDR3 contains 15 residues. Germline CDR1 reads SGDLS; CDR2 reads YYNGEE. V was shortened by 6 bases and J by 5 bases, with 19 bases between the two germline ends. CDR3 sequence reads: CASTSDGTLRDTQYF. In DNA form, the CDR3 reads TGTGCCAGCACCTCTGACGGGACTCTTCGAGATACGCAGTATTTT.

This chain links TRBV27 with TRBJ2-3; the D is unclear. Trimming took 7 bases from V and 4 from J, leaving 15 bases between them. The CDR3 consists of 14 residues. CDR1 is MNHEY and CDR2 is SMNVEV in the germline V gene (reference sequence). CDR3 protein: CASMMSRVPDTQYF. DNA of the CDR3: TGTGCCAGCATGATGTCACGGGTACCAGATACGCAGTATTTT.

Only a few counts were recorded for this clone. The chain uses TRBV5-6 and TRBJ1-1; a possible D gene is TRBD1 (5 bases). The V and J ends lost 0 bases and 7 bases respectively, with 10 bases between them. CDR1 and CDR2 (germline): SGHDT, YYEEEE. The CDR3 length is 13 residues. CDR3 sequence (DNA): TGTGCCAGCAGCTTGGATAGGGGAGATGAAGCTTTCTTT. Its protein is CASSLDRGDEAFF.

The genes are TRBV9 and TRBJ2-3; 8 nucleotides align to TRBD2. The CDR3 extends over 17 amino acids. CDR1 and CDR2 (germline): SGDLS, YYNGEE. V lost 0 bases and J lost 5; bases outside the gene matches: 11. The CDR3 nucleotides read TGTGCCAGCAGCGTAGGGAAACTAGCGGAGGGAGGAGATACGCAGTATTTT. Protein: CASSVGKLAEGGDTQYF.

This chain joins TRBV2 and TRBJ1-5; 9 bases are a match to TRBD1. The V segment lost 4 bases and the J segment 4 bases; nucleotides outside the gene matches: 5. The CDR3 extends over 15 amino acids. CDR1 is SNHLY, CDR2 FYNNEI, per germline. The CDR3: CASSGTGGWNQPQHF. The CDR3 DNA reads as TGTGCCAGCAGTGGTACAGGGGGCTGGAATCAGCCCCAGCATTTT.

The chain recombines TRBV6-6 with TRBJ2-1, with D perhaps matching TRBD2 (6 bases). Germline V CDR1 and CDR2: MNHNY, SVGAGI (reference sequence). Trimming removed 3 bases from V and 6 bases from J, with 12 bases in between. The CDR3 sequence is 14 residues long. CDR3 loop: CASSYPASVNEQFF. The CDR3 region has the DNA TGTGCCAGCAGTTATCCGGCTAGCGTCAATGAGCAGTTCTTC.

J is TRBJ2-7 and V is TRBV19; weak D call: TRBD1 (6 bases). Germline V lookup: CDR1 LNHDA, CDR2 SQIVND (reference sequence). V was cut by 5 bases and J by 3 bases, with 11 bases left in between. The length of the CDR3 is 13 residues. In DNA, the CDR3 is TGTGCCAGTAGTTCCAGGACAGTCTACGAGCAGTACTTC. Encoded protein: CASSSRTVYEQYF.

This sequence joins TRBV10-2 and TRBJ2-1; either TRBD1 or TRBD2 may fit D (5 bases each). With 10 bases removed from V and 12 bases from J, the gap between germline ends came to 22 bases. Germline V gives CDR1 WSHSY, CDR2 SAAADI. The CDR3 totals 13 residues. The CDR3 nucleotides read TGCGCCACCTCCCCGGGACCTTCAAGCTGGCAGTTCTTC. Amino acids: CATSPGPSSWQFF.

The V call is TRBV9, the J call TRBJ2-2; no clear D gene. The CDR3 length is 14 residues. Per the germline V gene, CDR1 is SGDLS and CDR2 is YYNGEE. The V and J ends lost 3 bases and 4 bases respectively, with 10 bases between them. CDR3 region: CASSDLRSTGELFF. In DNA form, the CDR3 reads TGTGCCAGCAGCGACTTGAGATCCACCGGGGAGCTGTTTTTT.

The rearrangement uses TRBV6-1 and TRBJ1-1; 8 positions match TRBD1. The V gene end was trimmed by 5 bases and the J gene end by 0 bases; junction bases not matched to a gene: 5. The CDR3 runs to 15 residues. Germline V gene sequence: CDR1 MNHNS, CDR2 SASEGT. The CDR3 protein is CASSIIQGVNTEAFF. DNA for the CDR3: TGTGCCAGCAGTATAATACAGGGGGTGAACACTGAAGCTTTCTTT.

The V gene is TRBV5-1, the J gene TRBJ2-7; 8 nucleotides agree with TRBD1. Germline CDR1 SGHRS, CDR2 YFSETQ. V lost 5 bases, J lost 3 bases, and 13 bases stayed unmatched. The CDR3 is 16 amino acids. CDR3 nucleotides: TGCGCCAGCAGACAGGCCGCGGGACAGGCTTTCTACGAGCAGTACTTC. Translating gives CASRQAAGQAFYEQYF.

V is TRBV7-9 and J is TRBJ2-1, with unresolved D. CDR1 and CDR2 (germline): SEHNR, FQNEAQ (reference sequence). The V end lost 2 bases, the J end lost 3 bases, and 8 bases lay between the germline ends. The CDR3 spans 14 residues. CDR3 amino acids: CASSLKTDYNEQFF. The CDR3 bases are TGTGCCAGCAGCTTAAAAACGGACTACAATGAGCAGTTCTTC. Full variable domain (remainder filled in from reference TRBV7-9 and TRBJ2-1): DTGVSQNPRHKITKRGQNVTFRCDPISEHNRLYWYRQTLGQGPEFLTYFQNEAQLEKSRLLSDRFSAERPKGSFSTLEIQRTEQGDSAMYLCASSLKTDYNEQFFGPGTRLTVL.

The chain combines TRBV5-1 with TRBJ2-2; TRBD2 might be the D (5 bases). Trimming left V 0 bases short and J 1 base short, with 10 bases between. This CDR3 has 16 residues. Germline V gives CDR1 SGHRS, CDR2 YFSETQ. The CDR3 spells CASSLAVGGNTGELFF. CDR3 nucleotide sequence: TGCGCCAGCAGCTTGGCGGTTGGAGGGAACACCGGGGAGCTGTTTTTT. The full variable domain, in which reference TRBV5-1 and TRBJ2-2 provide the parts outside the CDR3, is KAGVTQTPRYLIKTRGQQVTLSCSPISGHRSVSWYQQTPGQGLQFLFEYFSETQRNKGNFPGRFSGRQFSNSRSEMNVSTLELGDSALYLCASSLAVGGNTGELFFGEGSRLTVL.

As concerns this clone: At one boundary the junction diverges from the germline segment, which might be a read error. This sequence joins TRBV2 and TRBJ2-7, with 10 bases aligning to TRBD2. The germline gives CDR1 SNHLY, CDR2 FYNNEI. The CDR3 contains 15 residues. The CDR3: CASSVERTSGYGQYF. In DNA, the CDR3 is TGTGCCAGCAGTGTCGAGCGGACTAGCGGCTACGGGCAGTACTTC.

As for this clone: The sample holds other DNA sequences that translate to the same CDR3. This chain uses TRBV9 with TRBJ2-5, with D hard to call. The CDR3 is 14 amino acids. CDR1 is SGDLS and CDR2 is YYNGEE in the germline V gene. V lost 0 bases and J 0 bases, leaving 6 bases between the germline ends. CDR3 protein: CASSVEGYQETQYF. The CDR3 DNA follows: TGTGCCAGCAGCGTAGAGGGCTACCAAGAGACCCAGTACTTC.

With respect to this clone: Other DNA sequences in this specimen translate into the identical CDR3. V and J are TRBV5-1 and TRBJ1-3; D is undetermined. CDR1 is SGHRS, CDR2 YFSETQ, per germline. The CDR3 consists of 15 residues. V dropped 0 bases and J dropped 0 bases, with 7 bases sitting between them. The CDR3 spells CASSLAGDSGNTIYF. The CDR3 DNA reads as TGCGCCAGCAGCTTGGCCGGGGACTCTGGAAACACCATATATTTT.

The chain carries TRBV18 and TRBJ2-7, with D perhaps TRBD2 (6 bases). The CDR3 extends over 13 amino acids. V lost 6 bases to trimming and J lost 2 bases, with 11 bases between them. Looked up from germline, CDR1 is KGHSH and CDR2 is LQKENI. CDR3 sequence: CASSGGAAYEQYF. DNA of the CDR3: TGTGCCAGCTCCGGCGGGGCTGCCTACGAGCAGTACTTC. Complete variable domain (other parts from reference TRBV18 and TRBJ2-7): NAGVMQNPRHLVRRRGQEARLRCSPMKGHSHVYWYRQLPEEGLKFMVYLQKENIIDESGMPKERFSAEFPKEGPSILRIQQVVRGDSAAYFCASSGGAAYEQYFGPGTRLTVT.

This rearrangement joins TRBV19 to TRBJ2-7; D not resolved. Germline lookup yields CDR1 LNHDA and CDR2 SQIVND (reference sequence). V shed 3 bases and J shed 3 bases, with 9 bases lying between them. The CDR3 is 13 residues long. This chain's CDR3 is CASSIGQYYEQYF. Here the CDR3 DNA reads TGTGCCAGTAGTATCGGGCAGTACTACGAGCAGTACTTC.

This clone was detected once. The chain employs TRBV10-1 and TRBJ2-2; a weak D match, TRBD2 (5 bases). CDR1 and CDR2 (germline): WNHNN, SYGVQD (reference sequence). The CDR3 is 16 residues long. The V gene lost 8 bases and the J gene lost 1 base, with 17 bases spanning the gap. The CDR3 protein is CASGDPSKRNTGELFF. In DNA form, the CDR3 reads TGCGCCAGCGGAGATCCTAGCAAGCGGAACACCGGGGAGCTGTTTTTT.

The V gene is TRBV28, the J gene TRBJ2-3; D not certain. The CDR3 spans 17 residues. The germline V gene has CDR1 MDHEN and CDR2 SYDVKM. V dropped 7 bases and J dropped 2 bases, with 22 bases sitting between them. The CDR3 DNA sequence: TGTGCCAGCAACGGCCCTGGATTTGGCGAATCCACAGATACGCAGTATTTT. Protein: CASNGPGFGESTDTQYF.

CDR3 DNA: TGTGCCATCGGAACCCCGGGATCTGAAAAACTGTTTTTT. Translation gives CAIGTPGSEKLFF. The chain uses TRBV10-3 and TRBJ1-4; D gene ambiguous. This CDR3 region has 13 residues. The germline V gene has CDR1 ENHRY and CDR2 SYGVKD. The V end was cut by 8 bases, the J end by 7 bases, with 14 bases between.

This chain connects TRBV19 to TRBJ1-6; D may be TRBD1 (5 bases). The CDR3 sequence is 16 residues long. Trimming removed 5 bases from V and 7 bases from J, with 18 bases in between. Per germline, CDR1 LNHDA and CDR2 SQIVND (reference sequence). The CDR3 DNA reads TGTGCCAGTAGTGCCCTACGGGGAGGGGACAATTCACCCCTCCACTTT. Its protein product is CASSALRGGDNSPLHF.

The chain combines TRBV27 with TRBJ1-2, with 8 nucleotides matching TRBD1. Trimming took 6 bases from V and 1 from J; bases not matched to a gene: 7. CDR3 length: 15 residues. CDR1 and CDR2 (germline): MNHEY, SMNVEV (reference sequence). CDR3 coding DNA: TGTGCCAGCAGGTCCCCCGGACAGGGTAACTATGGCTACACCTTC. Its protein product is CASRSPGQGNYGYTF.

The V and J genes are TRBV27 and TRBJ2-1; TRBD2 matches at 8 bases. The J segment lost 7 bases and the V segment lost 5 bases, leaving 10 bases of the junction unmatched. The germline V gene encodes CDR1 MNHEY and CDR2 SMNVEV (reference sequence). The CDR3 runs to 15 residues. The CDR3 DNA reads TGTGCCAGCAGTCCCGCGGGAGGAGGTGGGAATGAGCAGTTCTTC. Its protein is CASSPAGGGGNEQFF.